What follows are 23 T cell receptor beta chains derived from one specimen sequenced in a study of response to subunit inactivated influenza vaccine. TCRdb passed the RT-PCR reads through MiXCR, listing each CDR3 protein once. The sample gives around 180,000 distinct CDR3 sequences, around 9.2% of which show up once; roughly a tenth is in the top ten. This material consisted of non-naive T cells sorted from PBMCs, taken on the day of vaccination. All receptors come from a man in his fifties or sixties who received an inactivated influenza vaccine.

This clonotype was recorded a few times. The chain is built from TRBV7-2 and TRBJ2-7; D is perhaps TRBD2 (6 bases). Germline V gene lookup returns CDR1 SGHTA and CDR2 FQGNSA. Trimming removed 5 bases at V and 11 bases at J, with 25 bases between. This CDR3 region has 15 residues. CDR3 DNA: TGTGCCAGCAGCCCCCCCGGGCTAGCGACCCCCGGGGAGTACTTC. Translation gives CASSPPGLATPGEYF.

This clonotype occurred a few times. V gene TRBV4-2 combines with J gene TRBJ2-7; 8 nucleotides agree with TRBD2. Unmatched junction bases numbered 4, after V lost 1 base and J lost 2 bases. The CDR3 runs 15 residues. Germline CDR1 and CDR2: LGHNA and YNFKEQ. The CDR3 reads CASSQGDSGTYEQYF. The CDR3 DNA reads TGTGCCAGCAGCCAAGGGGATAGCGGGACCTACGAGCAGTACTTC.

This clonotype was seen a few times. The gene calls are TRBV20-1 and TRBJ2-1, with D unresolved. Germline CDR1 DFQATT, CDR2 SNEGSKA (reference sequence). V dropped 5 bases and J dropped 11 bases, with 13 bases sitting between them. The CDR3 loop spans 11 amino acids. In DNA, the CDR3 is TGCAGTGCTGTACCGAGAGAGCAGCAGTTCTTC. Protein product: CSAVPREQQFF.

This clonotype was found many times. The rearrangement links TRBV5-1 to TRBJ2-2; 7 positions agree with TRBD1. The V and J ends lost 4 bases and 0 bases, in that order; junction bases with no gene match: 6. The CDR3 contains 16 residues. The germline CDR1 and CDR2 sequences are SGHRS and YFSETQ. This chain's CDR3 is CASSLDRVANTGELFF. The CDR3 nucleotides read TGCGCCAGCAGCCTTGACAGGGTTGCGAACACCGGGGAGCTGTTTTTT.

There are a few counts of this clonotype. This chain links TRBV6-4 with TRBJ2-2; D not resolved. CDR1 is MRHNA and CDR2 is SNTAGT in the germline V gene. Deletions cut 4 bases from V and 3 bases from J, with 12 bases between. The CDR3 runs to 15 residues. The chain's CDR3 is CASSVRVGDTGELFF. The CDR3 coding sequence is TGTGCCAGCAGTGTCCGGGTTGGGGACACCGGGGAGCTGTTTTTT.

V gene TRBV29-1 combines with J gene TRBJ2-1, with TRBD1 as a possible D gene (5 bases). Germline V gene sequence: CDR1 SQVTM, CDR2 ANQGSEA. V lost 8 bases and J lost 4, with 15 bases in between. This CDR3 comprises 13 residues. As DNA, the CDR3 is TGCAGCCATGTTGCCGACAGTTACAATGAGCAGTTCTTC. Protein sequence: CSHVADSYNEQFF.

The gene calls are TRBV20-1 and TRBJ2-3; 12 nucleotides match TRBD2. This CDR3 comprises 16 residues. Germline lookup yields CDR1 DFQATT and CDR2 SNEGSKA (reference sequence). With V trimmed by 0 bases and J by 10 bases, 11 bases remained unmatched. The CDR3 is CSAREGLAGVLGAQYF. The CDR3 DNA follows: TGCAGTGCTAGAGAGGGACTAGCGGGCGTTTTAGGTGCGCAGTATTTT.

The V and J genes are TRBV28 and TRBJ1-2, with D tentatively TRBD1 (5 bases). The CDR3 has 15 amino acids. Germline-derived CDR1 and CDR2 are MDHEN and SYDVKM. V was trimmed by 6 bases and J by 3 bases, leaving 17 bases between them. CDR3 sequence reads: CASRNYGTLDYGYTF. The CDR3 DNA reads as TGTGCCAGCAGAAACTACGGGACGTTGGACTATGGCTACACCTTC.

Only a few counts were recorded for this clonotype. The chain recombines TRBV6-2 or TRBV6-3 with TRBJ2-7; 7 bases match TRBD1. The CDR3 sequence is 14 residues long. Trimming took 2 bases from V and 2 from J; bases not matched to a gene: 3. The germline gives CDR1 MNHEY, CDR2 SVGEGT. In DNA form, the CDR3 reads TGTGCCAGCAGTTACGAGACAGGGCCCTACGAGCAGTACTTC. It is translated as CASSYETGPYEQYF.

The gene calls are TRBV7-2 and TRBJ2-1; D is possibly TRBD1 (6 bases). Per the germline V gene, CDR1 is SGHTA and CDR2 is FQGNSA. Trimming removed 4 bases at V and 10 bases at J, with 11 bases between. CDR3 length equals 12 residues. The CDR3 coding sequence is TGTGCCAGCAGCTCAATGGACAGAGAGCAGTTCTTC. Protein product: CASSSMDREQFF.

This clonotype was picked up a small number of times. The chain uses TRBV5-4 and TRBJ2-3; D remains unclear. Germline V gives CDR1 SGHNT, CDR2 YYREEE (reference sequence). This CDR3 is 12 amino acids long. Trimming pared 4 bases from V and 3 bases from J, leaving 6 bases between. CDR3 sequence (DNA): TGTGCCAGCAGCGAGGAGACAGATACGCAGTATTTT. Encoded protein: CASSEETDTQYF.

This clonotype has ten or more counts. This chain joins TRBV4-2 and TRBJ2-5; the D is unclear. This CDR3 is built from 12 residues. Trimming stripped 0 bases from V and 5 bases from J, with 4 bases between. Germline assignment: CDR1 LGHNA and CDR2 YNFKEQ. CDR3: CASSQDSETQYF. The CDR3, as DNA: TGTGCCAGCAGCCAAGATTCGGAGACCCAGTACTTC.

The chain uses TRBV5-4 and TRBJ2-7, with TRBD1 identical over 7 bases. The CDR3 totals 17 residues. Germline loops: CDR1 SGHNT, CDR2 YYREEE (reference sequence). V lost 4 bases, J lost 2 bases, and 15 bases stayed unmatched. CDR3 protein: CASSGGQEPLPAYEQYF. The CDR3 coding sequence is TGTGCCAGCAGCGGTGGACAGGAACCTCTACCGGCCTACGAGCAGTACTTC.

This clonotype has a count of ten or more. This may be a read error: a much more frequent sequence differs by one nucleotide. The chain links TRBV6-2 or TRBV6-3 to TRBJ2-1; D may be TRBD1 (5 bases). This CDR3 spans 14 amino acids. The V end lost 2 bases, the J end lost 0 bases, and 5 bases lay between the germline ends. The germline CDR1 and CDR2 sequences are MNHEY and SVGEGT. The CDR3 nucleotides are TGTGCCAGCAGTTACGACAGCTCCTACAATGAGCAGTTCTTC. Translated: CASSYDSSYNEQFF.

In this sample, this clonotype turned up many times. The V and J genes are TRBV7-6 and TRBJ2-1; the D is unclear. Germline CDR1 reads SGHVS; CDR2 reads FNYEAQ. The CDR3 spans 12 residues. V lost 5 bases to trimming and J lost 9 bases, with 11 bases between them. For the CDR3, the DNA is TGTGCCAGCAGCGACACGTGGGGTGAGCAGTTCTTC. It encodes CASSDTWGEQFF.

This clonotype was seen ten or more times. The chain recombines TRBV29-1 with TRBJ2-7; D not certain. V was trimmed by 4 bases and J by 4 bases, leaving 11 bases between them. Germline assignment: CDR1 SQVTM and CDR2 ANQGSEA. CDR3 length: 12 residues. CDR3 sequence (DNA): TGCAGCGTTGTCCTGTCCGGGTACGAGCAGTACTTC. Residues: CSVVLSGYEQYF.

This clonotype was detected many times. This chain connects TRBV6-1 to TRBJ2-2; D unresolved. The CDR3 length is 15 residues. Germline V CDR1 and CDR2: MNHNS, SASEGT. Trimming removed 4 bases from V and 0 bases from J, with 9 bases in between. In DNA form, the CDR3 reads TGTGCCAGCAGTGCTCGGCGGACGAACACCGGGGAGCTGTTTTTT. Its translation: CASSARRTNTGELFF.

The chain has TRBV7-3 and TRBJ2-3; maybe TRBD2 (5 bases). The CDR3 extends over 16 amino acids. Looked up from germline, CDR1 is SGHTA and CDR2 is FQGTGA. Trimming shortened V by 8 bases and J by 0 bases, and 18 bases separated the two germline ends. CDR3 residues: CASESAAGPSTDTQYF. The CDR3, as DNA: TGTGCCAGCGAATCCGCGGCGGGCCCGAGCACAGATACGCAGTATTTT.

Written as DNA, the CDR3 is TGTGCCAGCAGTGAGGCAGGGAGAGGACCCAATCAGCCCCAGCATTTT. The encoded protein is CASSEAGRGPNQPQHF. V and J are TRBV25-1 and TRBJ1-5; tentatively, D is TRBD1 (5 bases). This CDR3 has 16 amino acids. Germline CDR1 MGHDK, CDR2 SYGVNS. V lost 3 bases and J lost 3, with 15 bases in between.

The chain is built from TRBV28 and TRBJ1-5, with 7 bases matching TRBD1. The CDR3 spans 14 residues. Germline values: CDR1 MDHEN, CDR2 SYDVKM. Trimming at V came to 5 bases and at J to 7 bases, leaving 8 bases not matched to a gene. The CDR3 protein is CASSPGQAKQPQHF. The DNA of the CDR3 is TGTGCCAGCAGTCCCGGACAGGCCAAGCAGCCCCAGCATTTT.

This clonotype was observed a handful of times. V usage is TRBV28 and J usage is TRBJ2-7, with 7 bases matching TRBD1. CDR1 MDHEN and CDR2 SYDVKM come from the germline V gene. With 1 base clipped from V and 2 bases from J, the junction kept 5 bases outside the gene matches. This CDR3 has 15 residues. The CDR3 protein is CASSLYGQGAYEQYF. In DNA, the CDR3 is TGTGCCAGCAGTTTATACGGGCAGGGGGCCTACGAGCAGTACTTC.

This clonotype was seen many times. As DNA, the CDR3 is TGCGCCAGCAGTGAAGGGGTCTATAATTCACCCCTCCACTTT. Encoded protein: CASSEGVYNSPLHF. This chain connects TRBV5-1 to TRBJ1-6; possible D gene TRBD1, 5 bases. Germline values: CDR1 SGHRS, CDR2 YFSETQ. The CDR3 contains 14 residues. The V gene lost 5 bases and the J gene lost 3 bases, with 9 bases spanning the gap.

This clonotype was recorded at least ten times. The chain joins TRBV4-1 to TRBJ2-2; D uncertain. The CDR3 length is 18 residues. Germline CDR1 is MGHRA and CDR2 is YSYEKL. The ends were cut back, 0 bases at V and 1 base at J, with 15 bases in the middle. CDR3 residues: CASSQEGPVGGNTGELFF. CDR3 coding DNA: TGCGCCAGCAGCCAAGAAGGGCCCGTCGGTGGGAACACCGGGGAGCTGTTTTTT.